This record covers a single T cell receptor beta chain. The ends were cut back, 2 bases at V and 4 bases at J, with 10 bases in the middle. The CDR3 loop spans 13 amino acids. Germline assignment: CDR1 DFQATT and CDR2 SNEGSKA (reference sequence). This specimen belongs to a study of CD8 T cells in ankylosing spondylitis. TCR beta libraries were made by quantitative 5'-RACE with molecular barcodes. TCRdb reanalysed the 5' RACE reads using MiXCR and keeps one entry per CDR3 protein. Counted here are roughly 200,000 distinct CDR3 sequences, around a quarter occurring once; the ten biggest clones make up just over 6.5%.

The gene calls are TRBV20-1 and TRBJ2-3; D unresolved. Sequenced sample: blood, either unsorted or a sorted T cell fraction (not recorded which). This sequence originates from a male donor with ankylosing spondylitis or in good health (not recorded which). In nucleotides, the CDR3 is TGCAGTGCTAGATCCGCTACGGCAGATACGCAGTATTTT. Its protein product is CSARSATADTQYF.